The rows below give T cell receptor beta chains drawn from one sample of a study of blood T cell repertoires in COVID-19. This table comes from immunoSEQ multiplex PCR, and its TCRdb copy is limited to in-frame clones, with some not included. The sample lists around 340,000 clones, around 80% occurring once. The specimen was peripheral blood. The receptors here all came from a man aged 25 to 40 with active or convalescent COVID-19. CDR3s include the opening cysteine and the closing phenylalanine or tryptophan.

TRBJ1-2	TRBV19	CASSMLGGDGYTF
TRBJ1-2	TRBV12-3/TRBV12-4	CASSSNGYGYTF
TRBJ2-5	TRBV5-4	CASSWGGGNEWETQYF
TRBJ2-1	TRBV6-2/TRBV6-3	CASSLYRGPRYNEQFF
TRBJ1-2	TRBV11-2	CASRTGQGNGYTF
TRBJ1-4	TRBV4-3	CASSQQTGSEKLFF
TRBJ1-6	TRBV9	CASSATGDPNSPLHF
TRBJ2-2	TRBV9	CASSVGSGRASGELFF
TRBJ1-6	TRBV7-2	CASSSDRVGSPLHF
TRBJ1-2	TRBV29-1	CSVAGQGDYGYTF
TRBJ1-1	TRBV10-3	CAISGQGGGLGTEAFF
TRBJ1-1	TRBV18	CASSRDRGMNTEAFF
TRBJ1-1	TRBV7-8	CASSLARNTEAFF
TRBJ1-2	TRBV20-1	CSASIGQPYGYTF
TRBJ2-1	TRBV29-1	CSVKTYGRGQKVEQFF
TRBJ1-2	TRBV2	CASRDSTEIYGYTF
TRBJ1-3	TRBV7-9	CASSFGQGLNTIYF
TRBJ2-3	TRBV19	CASSSPSGSTDTQYF
TRBJ2-7	TRBV30	CAWSDNYEQYF
TRBJ1-4	TRBV4-2	CASSQAGEKLFF
TRBJ2-7	TRBV27	CASSLSGQNSYEQYF
TRBJ1-2	TRBV5-6	CASSLPGEGYTF
TRBJ2-3	TRBV4-2	CASSQVGPTQDTQYF
TRBJ2-7	TRBV7-2	CASSWASNGGAGEQYF
TRBJ1-4	TRBV3-1/TRBV3-2	CASSQEGGYNEKLFF
TRBJ2-5	TRBV7-8	CASSSPTRGEETQYF
TRBJ1-3	TRBV4-1	CASSQPRSPRTGPGNTIYF
TRBJ1-1	TRBV30	CAWSVGGAHTEAFF
TRBJ2-5	TRBV5-6	CASSWWTGVQETQYF
TRBJ2-1	TRBV28	CASHRAYNEQFF
TRBJ2-3	TRBV14	CASSQDLSTDTQYF
TRBJ1-1	TRBV29-1	CSVARTGGVQTEAFF
TRBJ2-3	TRBV9	CASSVGERAYGTDTQYF
TRBJ2-3	TRBV7-2	CASGSGNTQYF
TRBJ2-7	TRBV11-1	CASSIRTGGFYEQYF
TRBJ2-1	TRBV19	CASSIGSAGKAEQFF
TRBJ1-2	TRBV10-3	CAISEFYRGESYGYTF
TRBJ1-2	TRBV6-5	CASSYMGGMGYTF
TRBJ2-1	TRBV7-9	CASSARGVGSNEQFF
TRBJ2-1	TRBV29-1	CSAGLSNEQFF
TRBJ2-2	TRBV24-1	CATSEPGQEGTGELFF
TRBJ1-5	TRBV5-5	CASNVRPGEGYSNQPQHF
TRBJ1-6	TRBV6-6	CASSYSGPRPLHF
TRBJ1-2	TRBV28	CASSFDSYGYTF
TRBJ2-1	TRBV5-5	CASSETSGGYNEQFF
TRBJ2-7	TRBV4-3	CASSQEGGSYEQYF
TRBJ1-4	TRBV4-3	CASSRHRGDNEKLFF
TRBJ1-1	TRBV27	CASTSRGAQTEAFF
TRBJ2-7	TRBV3-1/TRBV3-2	CASSVAGHVYEQYF